These T cell receptor beta chains were read from a single sample in a study of breast tumors, draining lymph nodes, adjacent tissues. One entry per CDR3 protein, called by TCRdb with MiXCR from the multiplex PCR reads. The sample holds 200,000 to 250,000 distinct CDR3 sequences, less than 40% seen once. Sequences were obtained from axillary lymph node tissue. The receptors come from a female donor with breast cancer. Some clones in this sample may be carry-over from other donors' samples. Both conserved end residues are part of each CDR3. Fields, in order: D gene, J gene, clone size, CDR3 length, V gene, CDR3 protein, CDR3 DNA. D genes are given only for firm matches. Clone size is given for some rows only: seen once, a few or many times, or a class if the clone is expanded.

D gene: .; J gene: TRBJ1-2; clone size: many; CDR3 length: 17; V gene: TRBV6-5; CDR3 protein: CASSYLRGRRSNYGYTF; CDR3 DNA: TGTGCCAGCAGTTACCTCCGTGGACGACGATCGAACTATGGCTACACCTTC
D gene: .; J gene: TRBJ1-2; clone size: .; CDR3 length: 14; V gene: TRBV12-3/TRBV12-4; CDR3 protein: CASKHGRLGYGYTF; CDR3 DNA: TGTGCCAGCAAGCACGGGCGTCTGGGCTATGGCTACACCTTC
D gene: .; J gene: TRBJ1-1; clone size: .; CDR3 length: 17; V gene: TRBV2; CDR3 protein: CASRARLGGAGDTEAFF; CDR3 DNA: TGTGCCAGCAGGGCCAGGTTGGGGGGCGCCGGTGACACTGAAGCTTTCTTT
D gene: .; J gene: TRBJ2-3; clone size: .; CDR3 length: 13; V gene: TRBV20-1; CDR3 protein: CSARDQGTDTQYF; CDR3 DNA: TGCAGTGCTAGAGATCAAGGCACAGATACGCAGTATTTT
D gene: TRBD1; J gene: TRBJ2-3; clone size: many; CDR3 length: 12; V gene: TRBV24-1; CDR3 protein: CATGGDTDTQYF; CDR3 DNA: TGTGCCACAGGGGGCGACACAGATACGCAGTATTTT
D gene: TRBD2; J gene: TRBJ2-1; clone size: once; CDR3 length: 15; V gene: TRBV9; CDR3 protein: CASSSVAGGNNEQFF; CDR3 DNA: TGTGCCAGCAGCTCGGTAGCGGGAGGAAACAATGAGCAGTTCTTC
D gene: TRBD1; J gene: TRBJ1-6; clone size: many; CDR3 length: 16; V gene: TRBV18; CDR3 protein: CASSPGGTGGFLALHF; CDR3 DNA: TGTGCCAGCTCACCTGGTGGGACAGGGGGCTTTCTTGCCCTCCACTTT
D gene: .; J gene: TRBJ1-1; clone size: .; CDR3 length: 14; V gene: TRBV19; CDR3 protein: CASSGYAGGSEAFF; CDR3 DNA: TGTGCCAGTAGTGGGTACGCGGGAGGGTCTGAAGCTTTCTTT
D gene: .; J gene: TRBJ1-6; clone size: once; CDR3 length: 15; V gene: TRBV7-2; CDR3 protein: CASTRGTLNNSPLHF; CDR3 DNA: TGTGCCAGCACCCGAGGGACACTGAATAATTCACCCCTCCACTTT
D gene: .; J gene: TRBJ2-2; clone size: many; CDR3 length: 12; V gene: TRBV20-1; CDR3 protein: CSGGRNTGELFF; CDR3 DNA: TGCAGTGGCGGAAGAAACACCGGGGAGCTGTTTTTT
D gene: TRBD2; J gene: TRBJ2-7; clone size: many; CDR3 length: 21; V gene: TRBV6-6; CDR3 protein: CASSYSNKPRTSGGPLYEQYF; CDR3 DNA: TGTGCCAGCAGTTACTCGAATAAGCCGCGCACTAGCGGGGGACCCCTCTACGAGCAGTACTTC
D gene: TRBD2; J gene: TRBJ2-1; clone size: .; CDR3 length: 14; V gene: TRBV27; CDR3 protein: CASSRLALGNEQFF; CDR3 DNA: TGTGCCAGCAGTCGACTAGCACTGGGCAATGAGCAGTTCTTC
D gene: .; J gene: TRBJ2-1; clone size: many; CDR3 length: 14; V gene: TRBV6-5; CDR3 protein: CASSYQRRYNEQFF; CDR3 DNA: TGTGCCAGCAGTTACCAGCGGAGGTACAATGAGCAGTTCTTC
D gene: .; J gene: TRBJ2-5; clone size: .; CDR3 length: 13; V gene: TRBV6-4; CDR3 protein: CATSHPFSTAEYF; CDR3 DNA: TGTGCCACCAGTCACCCCTTCTCGACGGCTGAGTACTTC
D gene: .; J gene: TRBJ2-4; clone size: .; CDR3 length: 13; V gene: TRBV6-4; CDR3 protein: CASSDPGPNIQYF; CDR3 DNA: TGTGCCAGCAGTGACCCGGGACCGAACATTCAGTACTTC
D gene: TRBD1; J gene: TRBJ1-5; clone size: .; CDR3 length: 16; V gene: TRBV5-6; CDR3 protein: CASSFLKGQGNQPQHF; CDR3 DNA: TGTGCCAGCAGCTTCCTGAAGGGACAGGGCAATCAGCCCCAGCATTTT
D gene: .; J gene: TRBJ1-4; clone size: .; CDR3 length: 13; V gene: TRBV10-2; CDR3 protein: CASSAGQGEKLFF; CDR3 DNA: TGCGCCAGCAGCGCGGGGCAGGGAGAAAAACTGTTTTTT
D gene: .; J gene: TRBJ1-5; clone size: few; CDR3 length: 15; V gene: TRBV6-1; CDR3 protein: CASSQAGGRHQPQHF; CDR3 DNA: TGTGCCAGCAGTCAAGCGGGGGGGAGGCATCAGCCCCAGCATTTT
D gene: TRBD2; J gene: TRBJ2-3; clone size: .; CDR3 length: 16; V gene: TRBV5-1; CDR3 protein: CASGPVRGSRTDTQYF; CDR3 DNA: TGCGCCAGCGGTCCCGTTCGCGGGAGTAGAACAGATACGCAGTATTTT
D gene: TRBD2; J gene: TRBJ2-3; clone size: .; CDR3 length: 17; V gene: TRBV7-9; CDR3 protein: CASSPGRLAGVYDTQYF; CDR3 DNA: TGTGCCAGCAGTCCAGGCCGACTAGCGGGAGTGTACGATACGCAGTATTTT
D gene: TRBD1; J gene: TRBJ1-5; clone size: .; CDR3 length: 13; V gene: TRBV29-1; CDR3 protein: CSVGSQGEETQHF; CDR3 DNA: TGCAGCGTTGGCTCTCAGGGGGAGGAGACCCAGCATTTT
D gene: .; J gene: TRBJ2-4; clone size: .; CDR3 length: 13; V gene: TRBV5-6; CDR3 protein: CASSLYVGNSQYF; CDR3 DNA: TGTGCCAGCAGCTTGTACGTGGGGAACAGTCAGTACTTC
D gene: .; J gene: TRBJ2-2; clone size: many; CDR3 length: 13; V gene: TRBV14; CDR3 protein: CASSARVTGELFF; CDR3 DNA: TGTGCCAGCAGCGCCAGGGTGACCGGGGAGCTGTTTTTT
D gene: TRBD1; J gene: TRBJ1-5; clone size: many; CDR3 length: 18; V gene: TRBV6-1; CDR3 protein: CASSPPDRGGLSNQPQHF; CDR3 DNA: TGTGCCAGCAGTCCCCCGGACAGGGGGGGACTTAGCAATCAGCCCCAGCATTTT
D gene: .; J gene: TRBJ2-1; clone size: many; CDR3 length: 12; V gene: TRBV11-3; CDR3 protein: CASSLIGAEQFF; CDR3 DNA: TGTGCCAGCAGCTTAATCGGCGCTGAGCAGTTCTTC
D gene: .; J gene: TRBJ2-5; clone size: .; CDR3 length: 11; V gene: TRBV29-1; CDR3 protein: CSVEGGQTQYF; CDR3 DNA: TGCAGCGTTGAGGGCGGGCAGACCCAGTACTTC
D gene: .; J gene: TRBJ1-5; clone size: many; CDR3 length: 17; V gene: TRBV19; CDR3 protein: CASSTTWGSHSNQPQHF; CDR3 DNA: TGTGCCAGTAGTACGACATGGGGGTCCCATAGCAATCAGCCCCAGCATTTT
D gene: TRBD2; J gene: TRBJ2-3; clone size: many; CDR3 length: 17; V gene: TRBV6-2/TRBV6-3; CDR3 protein: CASSRIGLAGGKDTQYF; CDR3 DNA: TGTGCCAGCAGTCGAATCGGACTAGCGGGAGGAAAAGATACGCAGTATTTT
D gene: .; J gene: TRBJ2-3; clone size: .; CDR3 length: 11; V gene: TRBV19; CDR3 protein: CASSGVDTQYF; CDR3 DNA: TGTGCCAGTAGTGGAGTGGATACGCAGTATTTT
D gene: .; J gene: TRBJ1-5; clone size: many; CDR3 length: 17; V gene: TRBV18; CDR3 protein: CASSPRGGPDSNQPQHF; CDR3 DNA: TGTGCCAGCTCACCACGGGGGGGACCGGATAGCAATCAGCCCCAGCATTTT
D gene: TRBD2; J gene: TRBJ2-1; clone size: .; CDR3 length: 17; V gene: TRBV24-1; CDR3 protein: CATSVGTSGRGGNEQFF; CDR3 DNA: TGTGCCACCAGTGTTGGCACTAGCGGGAGGGGGGGCAATGAGCAGTTCTTC
D gene: .; J gene: TRBJ2-5; clone size: many; CDR3 length: 15; V gene: TRBV5-1; CDR3 protein: CASSLVAGTQETQYF; CDR3 DNA: TGCGCCAGCAGCTTGGTGGCAGGAACCCAAGAGACCCAGTACTTC
D gene: .; J gene: TRBJ2-1; clone size: few; CDR3 length: 11; V gene: TRBV12-3/TRBV12-4; CDR3 protein: CASSSARGQFF; CDR3 DNA: TGTGCCAGCAGTTCAGCCCGGGGGCAGTTCTTC
D gene: .; J gene: TRBJ1-2; clone size: many; CDR3 length: 13; V gene: TRBV28; CDR3 protein: CASNGLIKGGYTF; CDR3 DNA: TGTGCCAGCAACGGACTGATTAAGGGTGGCTACACCTTC
D gene: TRBD1; J gene: TRBJ2-7; clone size: many; CDR3 length: 14; V gene: TRBV6-2/TRBV6-3; CDR3 protein: CASKETGGAYEQYF; CDR3 DNA: TGTGCCAGCAAAGAAACAGGGGGCGCTTACGAGCAGTACTTC
D gene: .; J gene: TRBJ1-1; clone size: .; CDR3 length: 14; V gene: TRBV11-2; CDR3 protein: CASAWGNMNTEAFF; CDR3 DNA: TGTGCCAGCGCATGGGGAAACATGAACACTGAAGCTTTCTTT
D gene: .; J gene: TRBJ2-1; clone size: .; CDR3 length: 16; V gene: TRBV5-5; CDR3 protein: CASSLVRASGYNEQFF; CDR3 DNA: TGTGCCAGCAGCTTGGTTAGGGCGTCGGGATACAATGAGCAGTTCTTC
D gene: TRBD1; J gene: TRBJ2-2; clone size: .; CDR3 length: 16; V gene: TRBV18; CDR3 protein: CASTPTQGMQTGELFF; CDR3 DNA: TGTGCCAGCACACCAACACAGGGGATGCAGACCGGGGAGCTGTTTTTT
D gene: .; J gene: TRBJ2-3; clone size: many; CDR3 length: 11; V gene: TRBV20-1; CDR3 protein: CSASRGDTQYF; CDR3 DNA: TGCAGTGCTAGTAGAGGAGATACGCAGTATTTT
D gene: .; J gene: TRBJ1-5; clone size: many; CDR3 length: 14; V gene: TRBV6-6; CDR3 protein: CASSYRRSGEPQHF; CDR3 DNA: TGTGCCAGCAGTTACAGAAGGTCCGGGGAGCCCCAGCATTTT
D gene: TRBD2; J gene: TRBJ2-1; clone size: .; CDR3 length: 17; V gene: TRBV7-3; CDR3 protein: CASSSPFVAGLDNEQFF; CDR3 DNA: TGTGCCAGCAGCTCACCTTTCGTAGCGGGGCTCGACAATGAGCAGTTCTTC
D gene: TRBD2; J gene: TRBJ2-5; clone size: many; CDR3 length: 16; V gene: TRBV19; CDR3 protein: CASSIVGGGSAETQYF; CDR3 DNA: TGTGCCAGTAGTATAGTAGGTGGCGGGAGTGCAGAGACCCAGTACTTC
D gene: .; J gene: TRBJ1-2; clone size: .; CDR3 length: 14; V gene: TRBV19; CDR3 protein: CASSIYPGGGEYTF; CDR3 DNA: TGTGCCAGTAGTATATACCCGGGCGGCGGGGAGTACACCTTC
D gene: .; J gene: TRBJ2-3; clone size: many; CDR3 length: 15; V gene: TRBV20-1; CDR3 protein: CSARITSGWTDTQYF; CDR3 DNA: TGCAGTGCTAGAATTACAAGCGGTTGGACAGATACGCAGTATTTT
D gene: .; J gene: TRBJ2-3; clone size: many; CDR3 length: 17; V gene: TRBV4-3; CDR3 protein: CASSQELGPASTDTQYF; CDR3 DNA: TGCGCCAGCAGCCAAGAGCTCGGACCAGCAAGCACAGATACGCAGTATTTT
D gene: TRBD1; J gene: TRBJ2-2; clone size: .; CDR3 length: 14; V gene: TRBV13; CDR3 protein: CASSRRQGAGELFF; CDR3 DNA: TGTGCCAGCAGTCGGCGACAGGGGGCCGGGGAGCTGTTTTTT
D gene: .; J gene: TRBJ2-2; clone size: many; CDR3 length: 14; V gene: TRBV12-3/TRBV12-4; CDR3 protein: CASSLGLTAGELFF; CDR3 DNA: TGTGCCAGCAGTTTGGGGCTGACAGCCGGGGAGCTGTTTTTT